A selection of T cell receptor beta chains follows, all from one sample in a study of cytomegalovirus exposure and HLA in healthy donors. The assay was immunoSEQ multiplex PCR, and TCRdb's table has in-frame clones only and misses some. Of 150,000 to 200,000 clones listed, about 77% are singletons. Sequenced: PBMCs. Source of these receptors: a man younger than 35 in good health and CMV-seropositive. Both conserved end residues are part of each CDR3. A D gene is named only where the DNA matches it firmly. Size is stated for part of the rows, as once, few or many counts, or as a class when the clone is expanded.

CDR3 protein: CASGLTGDYGYTF
CDR3 DNA: TGTGCTAGTGGTTTGACAGGGGACTATGGCTACACCTTC
clone size: -
V gene: TRBV12-5
J gene: TRBJ1-2
D gene: TRBD1

CDR3 protein: CASSHTTGNSGNTIYF
CDR3 DNA: TGTGCCAGCTCACATACTACAGGGAACTCTGGAAACACCATATATTTT
clone size: -
V gene: TRBV18
J gene: TRBJ1-3
D gene: -

CDR3 protein: CASSAPSVVTQYF
CDR3 DNA: TGTGCCAGCAGTGCTCCTAGCGTTGTTACGCAGTATTTT
clone size: few
V gene: TRBV28
J gene: TRBJ2-3
D gene: -

CDR3 protein: CASSYGGTGKSQFF
CDR3 DNA: TGTGCCAGCAGTTACGGGGGAACAGGGAAGTCGCAGTTCTTC
clone size: -
V gene: TRBV6-5
J gene: TRBJ2-1
D gene: -

CDR3 protein: CASRPVGASQETQYF
CDR3 DNA: TGTGCCAGCAGGCCAGTGGGGGCGTCCCAAGAGACCCAGTACTTC
clone size: -
V gene: TRBV6-6
J gene: TRBJ2-5
D gene: -

CDR3 protein: CASSPQRGGMNTEAFF
CDR3 DNA: TGTGCCAGCAGCCCCCAAAGGGGAGGGATGAACACTGAAGCTTTCTTT
clone size: -
V gene: TRBV7-9
J gene: TRBJ1-1
D gene: -

CDR3 protein: CASRPDRGRGNEQFF
CDR3 DNA: TGTGCCAGCAGACCAGACAGGGGGCGCGGCAATGAGCAGTTCTTC
clone size: -
V gene: TRBV6-5
J gene: TRBJ2-1
D gene: TRBD1

CDR3 protein: CASSSGTGAPEAFF
CDR3 DNA: TGCGCCAGCAGCTCCGGGACAGGGGCCCCTGAAGCTTTCTTT
clone size: once
V gene: TRBV5-1
J gene: TRBJ1-1
D gene: TRBD1

CDR3 protein: CASSLRQGLTSGGYTF
CDR3 DNA: TGTGCCAGCAGCCTCCGACAGGGATTGACGTCTGGCGGCTACACCTTC
clone size: -
V gene: TRBV2
J gene: TRBJ1-2
D gene: TRBD1

CDR3 protein: CASRDRVGTEAFF
CDR3 DNA: TGTGCCAGTAGGGACAGGGTGGGAACTGAAGCTTTCTTT
clone size: -
V gene: TRBV19
J gene: TRBJ1-1
D gene: TRBD1

CDR3 protein: CASSVQGDEQYF
CDR3 DNA: TGTGCCAGCAGTGTCCAGGGGGACGAGCAGTACTTC
clone size: -
V gene: TRBV6-1
J gene: TRBJ2-7
D gene: TRBD1